One and the same sample provided the 8 T cell receptor beta chains below, sequenced in a study of CD4+ T cells in melanoma. Measured with immunoSEQ multiplex PCR; TCRdb has only the in-frame clones, and not every one. The data show about 110,000 clones, with approximately 90% seen just once and roughly 3.5% held by the top ten. Sequenced sample: peripheral blood. The origin of the receptors is a human donor with melanoma.

V and J are TRBV5-5 and TRBJ2-3; D assignment may be TRBD1 or TRBD2 (5 bases each). From germline, CDR1 is SGHKS and CDR2 YYEKEE (reference sequence). This CDR3 region has 15 residues. The V and J ends lost 0 bases and 2 bases respectively, with 10 bases between them. CDR3 sequence reads: CASSLGGWSTDTQYF. CDR3 nucleotide sequence: TGTGCCAGCAGCTTGGGGGGGTGGTCCACAGATACGCAGTATTTT.

The chain is built from TRBV4-1 and TRBJ1-4; TRBD1 might be the D (6 bases). V lost 4 bases and J lost 7, with 34 bases in between. CDR1 is MGHRA, CDR2 YSYEKL, per germline. The CDR3 contains 21 residues. The CDR3 nucleotides are TGCGCCAGCAGCCGGGGGGCGGGGAGAGGTGTTACCGGTGGGTGGGTTGAAAAACTGTTTTTT. Translated, it gives CASSRGAGRGVTGGWVEKLFF.

The chain links TRBV18 to TRBJ1-4; 8 bases fit TRBD1. CDR1 is KGHSH, CDR2 LQKENI, per germline. Losses at the gene ends were 3 bases for V and 5 bases for J; bases not matched to a gene: 2. This CDR3 has 14 amino acids. CDR3: CASSPDRGNEKLFF. CDR3 nucleotide sequence: TGTGCCAGCTCACCCGACAGGGGAAATGAAAAACTGTTTTTT.

The rearrangement uses TRBV7-7 and TRBJ2-6; weak D call: TRBD2 (6 bases). Trimming removed 1 base at V and 6 bases at J, with 19 bases between. Germline CDR1 and CDR2: SSHAT and FNYEAQ (reference sequence). The CDR3 runs 18 residues. CDR3 sequence reads: CASSLGFRGSLKANVLTF. The CDR3 DNA follows: TGTGCCAGCAGCTTAGGGTTCCGGGGGTCGCTAAAGGCCAACGTCCTGACTTTC.

V and J are TRBV6-5 and TRBJ2-3; TRBD2 agrees at 7 bases. With 6 bases clipped from V and 3 bases from J, the junction kept 9 bases outside the gene matches. The length of the CDR3 is 15 residues. Per germline, CDR1 MNHEY and CDR2 SVGAGI. The CDR3 bases are TGTGCCAGCAGCCTGGGGGGGTGGTCGACAGATACGCAGTATTTT. It yields the protein CASSLGGWSTDTQYF.

V gene TRBV6-1 combines with J gene TRBJ1-4; no reliable D call. V lost 10 bases and J lost 0, with 15 bases in between. The CDR3 covers 15 residues. In germline, CDR1 is MNHNS, CDR2 SASEGT. The CDR3 sequence is CATRQRPTTNEKLFF. CDR3 sequence (DNA): TGTGCCACCAGGCAGAGACCGACAACTAATGAAAAACTGTTTTTT.

The chain couples TRBV7-2 to TRBJ2-5, with 8 bases that match TRBD1. J lost 5 bases, V lost 6 bases, and 11 bases had no gene match. The CDR3 runs 15 residues. Germline assignment: CDR1 SGHTA and CDR2 FQGNSA. The DNA of the CDR3 is TGTGCCAGCAGGTCTGACAGGGGAGGTGTCGAGACCCAGTACTTC. Protein sequence: CASRSDRGGVETQYF.

V and J are TRBV19 and TRBJ2-3; tentatively, D is TRBD1 (5 bases). The CDR3 contains 15 residues. V was cut by 4 bases and J by 0 bases, with 11 bases left in between. CDR1 is LNHDA, CDR2 SQIVND, per germline (reference sequence). The CDR3 loop is CASSNSGWSTDTQYF. The CDR3 DNA is TGTGCCAGTAGTAATTCAGGGTGGAGCACAGATACGCAGTATTTT.